This is a list of T cell receptor beta chains from one sample in a study of T cells in Graves' hyperthyroidism and ophthalmopathy. TCRdb re-called the multiplex PCR reads through MiXCR, storing one row per CDR3 protein. The table has fewer than 750,000 distinct CDR3 sequences, 14% seen once. The sequenced material came from blood. The receptor source for this set is a woman in her forties or fifties with Graves' ophthalmopathy. Each CDR3 is given with its conserved first and last residue. The D gene is left open where the match is weak. For some rows the clone size is stated as once, few or many, or as a class when expanded; others skip it.

CDR3 protein	CDR3 DNA	clone size	D gene	J gene	V gene
CASRMGGINYEQYF	TGCGCCAGCAGAATGGGGGGCATAAACTACGAGCAGTACTTC	many	NA	TRBJ2-7	TRBV5-1
CASSTDWTGNTGELFF	TGTGCCAGCAGTACAGACTGGACAGGGAACACCGGGGAGCTGTTTTTT	NA	TRBD1	TRBJ2-2	TRBV28
CASSLNYRDYGYTF	TGTGCCAGCAGCTTAAACTACCGAGACTATGGCTACACCTTC	few	NA	TRBJ1-2	TRBV7-9
CASRPGGAPGELFF	TGCGCCAGCAGACCGGGAGGGGCCCCCGGGGAGCTGTTTTTT	many	TRBD2	TRBJ2-2	TRBV5-1
CSARGMPGQGLYSNQPQHF	TGCAGTGCTAGGGGGATGCCGGGACAGGGACTCTATAGCAATCAGCCCCAGCATTTT	few	TRBD1	TRBJ1-5	TRBV20-1
CASSRTRQGYEQYF	TGTGCCAGCAGCCGGACCCGACAGGGATACGAGCAGTACTTC	many	TRBD1	TRBJ2-7	TRBV12-3/TRBV12-4
CASSQTAGAHNEQFF	TGCGCCAGCAGCCAAACAGCGGGAGCCCACAATGAGCAGTTCTTC	NA	TRBD2	TRBJ2-1	TRBV4-3
CASSSDPHNEQFF	TGTGCCAGCAGTTCGGACCCCCACAATGAGCAGTTCTTC	NA	NA	TRBJ2-1	TRBV6-5
CATRQGWGAFF	TGTGCCACGAGGCAGGGCTGGGGAGCTTTCTTT	NA	NA	TRBJ1-1	TRBV12-3/TRBV12-4
CASSPTSGGQETQYF	TGTGCCAGCAGCCCTACTAGCGGGGGCCAAGAGACCCAGTACTTC	many	TRBD2	TRBJ2-5	TRBV2
CASSKQGTVSYNEQFF	TGTGCCAGCAGCAAACAGGGAACAGTGTCCTACAATGAGCAGTTCTTC	many	NA	TRBJ2-1	TRBV11-3
CASSLERQTYGYTF	TGTGCCAGCAGCTTAGAACGACAGACCTATGGCTACACCTTC	NA	NA	TRBJ1-2	TRBV7-9
CASSLGTLAGAKNIQYF	TGTGCCAGCAGCTTGGGGACCCTAGCGGGAGCCAAAAACATTCAGTACTTC	many	TRBD2	TRBJ2-4	TRBV5-8
CASNHGGPEYEQYF	TGTGCCAGCAACCATGGGGGGCCGGAGTACGAGCAGTACTTC	many	NA	TRBJ2-7	TRBV3-1
CSVPPAGGLYNEQFF	TGCAGTGTTCCCCCAGCGGGAGGATTATACAATGAGCAGTTCTTC	few	TRBD2	TRBJ2-1	TRBV20-1
CASSALRDSGNEQYF	TGTGCCAGCAGCGCCCTCCGGGACAGCGGGAACGAGCAGTACTTC	many	NA	TRBJ2-7	TRBV9
CASSPGPGSALVNEQFF	TGTGCCAGCTCACCAGGGCCGGGGTCCGCGCTGGTTAATGAGCAGTTCTTC	many	NA	TRBJ2-1	TRBV18
CASSFSPARDSGNTIYF	TGTGCCAGCAGCTTCTCCCCAGCCAGGGACTCTGGAAACACCATATATTTT	few	NA	TRBJ1-3	TRBV4-2
CASSSFQGVVGELFF	TGTGCCAGCAGCTCATTTCAGGGGGTAGTCGGGGAGCTGTTTTTT	many	TRBD1	TRBJ2-2	TRBV7-2
CASRNTGVLSGEQYF	TGTGCCAGCAGAAACACCGGGGTCCTCTCCGGGGAGCAGTACTTC	many	NA	TRBJ2-7	TRBV6-1
CAWSAGYSYEQYF	TGTGCCTGGAGTGCGGGATATAGCTACGAGCAGTACTTC	many	NA	TRBJ2-7	TRBV30
CASSPDSGNTEAFF	TGTGCCAGCTCACCGGACTCTGGGAACACTGAAGCTTTCTTT	many	NA	TRBJ1-1	TRBV18
CASSLGDPSYEQYF	TGCGCCAGCAGCTTGGGGGATCCATCCTACGAGCAGTACTTC	many	NA	TRBJ2-7	TRBV5-1
CASSRRTGPQSNQPQHF	TGTGCCAGCAGCAGAAGGACAGGGCCCCAGAGCAATCAGCCCCAGCATTTT	many	TRBD1	TRBJ1-5	TRBV28
CASSLGPEMNTEAFF	TGTGCCAGCAGCTTAGGCCCAGAAATGAACACTGAAGCTTTCTTT	NA	NA	TRBJ1-1	TRBV7-2
CAISDPRTNSHNSPLHF	TGTGCCATCAGTGATCCGAGGACAAACTCCCATAATTCACCCCTCCACTTT	NA	NA	TRBJ1-6	TRBV10-3
CASSFKGIGSGNQPQHF	TGTGCCAGCAGTTTTAAAGGTATAGGGTCCGGCAATCAGCCCCAGCATTTT	many	NA	TRBJ1-5	TRBV12-3/TRBV12-4
CASSNGAYYGYTF	TGTGCCAGCAGCAACGGCGCATACTATGGCTACACCTTC	once	NA	TRBJ1-2	TRBV6-1
CASSPVGTKAFF	TGTGCCAGCAGCCCGGTGGGAACTAAAGCTTTCTTT	NA	NA	TRBJ1-1	TRBV12-3/TRBV12-4
CASSLALQSTDTQYF	TGTGCCAGCAGCTTGGCCTTGCAGTCCACAGATACGCAGTATTTT	NA	NA	TRBJ2-3	TRBV5-6
CASTGLAGVPSQYF	TGTGCCAGCACAGGACTAGCGGGAGTCCCCTCGCAGTACTTC	many	TRBD2	TRBJ2-7	TRBV28
CSAGDFSYNEQFF	TGCAGTGCCGGGGACTTCTCCTACAATGAGCAGTTCTTC	many	NA	TRBJ2-1	TRBV20-1
CASSRLAGGHNEQFF	TGTGCCAGCAGTCGACTAGCGGGAGGTCACAATGAGCAGTTCTTC	many	TRBD2	TRBJ2-1	TRBV11-1
CASSPSDHRGHGYTF	TGCGCCAGCAGTCCAAGTGATCACAGGGGGCATGGCTACACCTTC	many	TRBD1	TRBJ1-2	TRBV4-3
CASSYSNAGGPAADTQYF	TGTGCCAGCAGTTACTCGAATGCGGGAGGGCCGGCGGCAGATACGCAGTATTTT	many	TRBD2	TRBJ2-3	TRBV6-2/TRBV6-3
CASSLSGGWALEKLFF	TGTGCCAGCAGTTTATCGGGGGGTTGGGCGCTCGAAAAACTGTTTTTT	NA	NA	TRBJ1-4	TRBV27
CASSQDMGGDEQFF	TGCGCCAGCAGCCAAGATATGGGAGGGGATGAGCAGTTCTTC	once	TRBD2	TRBJ2-1	TRBV4-3
CASSLGLAGGTQETQYF	TGCGCCAGCAGCTTGGGACTAGCGGGAGGGACCCAAGAGACCCAGTACTTC	NA	TRBD2	TRBJ2-5	TRBV5-1
CASSAEHGATGELFF	TGTGCCAGCAGCGCAGAACATGGGGCCACCGGGGAGCTGTTTTTT	many	NA	TRBJ2-2	TRBV9
CASSWSRVGRLFSSYNEQFF	TGTGCCAGCAGTTGGTCTCGTGTCGGGAGGTTATTCAGCTCCTACAATGAGCAGTTCTTC	many	TRBD2	TRBJ2-1	TRBV6-2/TRBV6-3
CSVTPGASYNEQFF	TGCAGTGTCACTCCCGGGGCCTCCTACAATGAGCAGTTCTTC	NA	NA	TRBJ2-1	TRBV20-1
CASSQGKEEETQYF	TGTGCCAGCAGCCAAGGGAAGGAGGAAGAGACCCAGTACTTC	many	NA	TRBJ2-5	TRBV4-2
CASSFNQDNYNEQFF	TGTGCCAGCAGCTTTAATCAGGACAACTACAATGAGCAGTTCTTC	many	NA	TRBJ2-1	TRBV5-6
CASLGPLPQGDYGYTF	TGTGCCAGCTTAGGGCCCTTACCACAGGGAGACTATGGCTACACCTTC	many	NA	TRBJ1-2	TRBV12-3/TRBV12-4
CASTPGHTNTEAFF	TGTGCCAGCACTCCGGGACACACGAACACTGAAGCTTTCTTT	many	NA	TRBJ1-1	TRBV12-3/TRBV12-4
CASSLTGFGANVLTF	TGTGCCAGCAGTTTGACAGGGTTTGGGGCCAACGTCCTGACTTTC	NA	TRBD1	TRBJ2-6	TRBV28
CSAKPGTSGKYYEQYF	TGCAGTGCTAAGCCCGGGACTAGCGGGAAATACTACGAGCAGTACTTC	many	TRBD2	TRBJ2-7	TRBV20-1
CASRGVEPDTQYF	TGTGCCAGCAGAGGAGTCGAACCGGATACGCAGTATTTT	NA	NA	TRBJ2-3	TRBV6-1
CASIRDRGANVLTF	TGTGCCAGCATCCGGGACAGGGGGGCCAACGTCCTGACTTTC	many	TRBD1	TRBJ2-6	TRBV2
CASSLGSFRWGLDTQYF	TGTGCCAGCAGTTTAGGGTCGTTTAGGTGGGGATTGGATACGCAGTATTTT	NA	NA	TRBJ2-3	TRBV12-3/TRBV12-4
CASSGPDRGAYSNQPQHF	TGTGCCAGCAGTGGCCCGGACAGGGGGGCTTATAGCAATCAGCCCCAGCATTTT	many	TRBD1	TRBJ1-5	TRBV28
CASSPRGTSYQETQYF	TGTGCCAGCAGTCCGAGGGGGACATCGTATCAAGAGACCCAGTACTTC	many	NA	TRBJ2-5	TRBV28
CASSYSWGLALTGELFF	TGTGCCAGCAGTTACTCCTGGGGACTAGCTCTCACCGGGGAGCTGTTTTTT	NA	TRBD2	TRBJ2-2	TRBV6-2/TRBV6-3
CSARRGNQPQHF	TGCAGTGCTAGACGGGGAAATCAGCCCCAGCATTTT	many	NA	TRBJ1-5	TRBV20-1
CASSSDVRSYEQYF	TGTGCCAGCAGCTCCGACGTACGCTCCTACGAGCAGTACTTC	many	NA	TRBJ2-7	TRBV7-9